This TCR beta chain is from a study of T cells in Graves' hyperthyroidism and ophthalmopathy. Amplification of TCR beta CDR3 regions was performed using RNA transcripts as template. The HTBI primer set drove a first-round RT-PCR of the TCR CDR3. TCRdb reprocessed the multiplex PCR reads with MiXCR, giving one entry per CDR3 protein. This sample has a few hundred thousand distinct CDR3 sequences, with around 17% found just once. Overall study results and limits: Blood also showed most of the thyroid clonotypes that were expanded above 0.001.

This clonotype has a count of ten or more. Antigen: not known. The length of the CDR3 is 14 residues. The ends were cut back, 4 bases at V and 0 bases at J, with 9 bases in the middle. Germline loops: CDR1 GTSNPN, CDR2 SVGIG (reference sequence). The chain combines TRBV30 with TRBJ2-2; D is unclear. The receptor comes from a middle-aged man with Graves' hyperthyroidism. The sequenced material came from blood. The CDR3 loop reads CAWNYSPNTGELFF. As DNA, the CDR3 is TGTGCCTGGAATTACAGTCCGAACACCGGGGAGCTGTTTTTT.